This T cell receptor beta chain derives from a study of blood T cells in healthy people across ages (dated by TCRdb to between 2014 and 2017). As for the study more broadly: In model experiments, template switching captured about one uniquely barcoded TCR beta cDNA molecule for every two T cells. Age-related changes in TCR beta repertoire diversity were measured in the study by deep sequencing normalized with unique cDNA molecular identifiers. For two donors (one aged 18 to 30 and one aged 80 or older), the study analyzed two additional independent replicas of 1 million unique cDNA reads from the same blood draw. The donors were divided into four age groups: young (average roughly 17 years), middle-aged (around 41), aged (around 59) and long-lived (about 79). Overall study results and their limits: Donor CMV infection status was unknown, potentially confounding age-related changes in expanded clonotypes. Observed TCR beta diversity correlated strongly with the percentage of naive T cells measured by flow cytometry. Conclusive comparison of naive and antigen-experienced compartments was prevented by the profiling of bulk unsorted PBMCs. Compared with the aged group, the long-lived group had more naive CD4+ T cells, fewer expanded clones and increased TCR diversity, a pattern suggesting age selection. Estimates of total diversity based on one million sequenced T cells were regarded as lower bounds and as underestimates. Observed TCR beta diversity per million T cells fell roughly linearly with age, and a significant reduction was already apparent by age roughly 40.

Systemically healthy Caucasian individuals from Russia, 39 in total and aged about 6 to 100 years, were included as donors. Around 10 milliliters of peripheral blood were collected from each donor into EDTA-treated Vacutainer tubes. Ficoll-Paque density-gradient centrifugation was used to isolate PBMCs, with at least 7 million obtained per sample. Trizol reagent was used to extract total RNA from the PBMCs, yielding at least 6 micrograms per sample. For every donor, flow cytometry on a PBMC aliquot measured the percentage of naive CD45RAhigh/CD27high T cells. The library was generated by 5' RACE. The sequencing machine was an Illumina HiSeq 2500. A second PCR of about 6 to 11 cycles was performed with a sample-barcoded 5' primer and a J-beta primer mix. Each TCR beta cDNA molecule received a unique molecular identifier from a template-switch 5' adaptor carrying 12 random nucleotides. Each sample yielded at least 2.5 million CDR3-containing paired-end reads. All of the RNA was converted into first-strand cDNA using the Mint cDNA synthesis kit, with a TRBC-specific oligonucleotide serving as the primer. Following uracil-DNA glycosylase treatment, all cDNA underwent a first 18-cycle PCR with the universal primers M1SS and BC2_uni_R. The authors' pipeline ran thus. For normalization, 1 million high-quality reads were randomly selected from each sample, with every read carrying a distinct molecular identifier. Instead of being binned into consensus sequences, reads that shared molecular identifiers were thrown out. MiTCR, set to a Q25 quality threshold and the strictest error-elimination algorithm, was used for CDR3 identification, clonotype clustering and error correction. A nonparametric unseen species model with Euler transformation was used to estimate lower-bound total TCR beta diversity. Using fastp trimming at Q25 and MiXCR clonotype assembly, TCRdb reanalyzed the public sequencing data and kept in-frame beta chains. Under each unique CDR3 protein, matching rows form one entry showing the most common genes and DNA. The V and J calls reflect TCRdb's pipeline rather than the authors' work. This sample comprises under 1,100,000 distinct CDR3 sequences, approximately 25% of them detected only once. The top ten clones comprise approximately 0.75% of the sample.

A note on this clonotype: Its binding antigen is unknown. There are no base qualities to consult, and no much larger clone falls within one base.

CDR1 SGHTA and CDR2 FQGTGA were looked up in the germline V gene. There are 15 amino acids in the CDR3, from cysteine to phenylalanine inclusive. Solely the CDR3 DNA is kept, with 45 bases framed from the first base. Here V drops 2 bases and J drops 5 bases, and the junction holds 3 bases not matched to any gene. The data also belong to a second study, concerning T cells of mothers and their children. As noted in the second study: Nine systemically healthy Caucasian individuals, comprising three mothers and their six children, were included as donors. cDNA synthesis used all of the extracted RNA, with approximately 1.4 ug of RNA in each 15 ul reaction. In the second PCR, the M1S primer added sample barcodes and 2-4 random nucleotides. Over 8.5 million TCR beta CDR3 reads were obtained for each mother, and 2.5 million to 3 million reads were obtained for each child. TCR recombination output is similarly shaped by thymic selection in related and unrelated pairs, with a minor effect exerted by inherited differences. Normalized repertoire overlap in related mother-child pairs was always slightly higher than in unrelated mother-child pairs, but the difference was never significant. With a sensitivity of approximately 100 clones per million clonotypes, no persistent microchimeric T cell clones were detected. To look for features that set related mother-child pairs apart from unrelated individuals, the researchers ran deep NGS to compare the TCR beta repertoires of mothers and children. Mothers averaged about 37 +/- 4 years of age and children averaged around 10 +/- 4 years. After adapters were ligated using NEBNext reagents, the libraries underwent 100+100 nt paired-end sequencing on an Illumina HiSeq 2000. Mother and child libraries were prepared a month apart and sequenced in separate runs to prevent cross-contamination. Each donor had between about 450,000 and 2,200,000 distinct TCR beta clonotypes identified. Naive TCR beta clonotypes were estimated from low-frequency clonotypes matched to each donor's FACS-determined naive share, without sorting.

The sequencing sample was made of blood. In this chain, TRBV7-3 is recombined with TRBJ2-1, and TRBD1 matches 10 of the central bases. The sequence derives from a girl aged 2 to 10 in good health. This receptor has the CDR3 CASSLSDRGNNEQFF. The nucleotide sequence reads as follows: TGTGCCAGCAGCTTATCGGACAGGGGGAACAATGAGCAGTTCTTC. Beyond the CDR3, the reference TRBV7-3 and TRBJ2-1 genes provide the residues; the full variable domain reads: GAGVSQTPSNKVTEKGKYVELRCDPISGHTALYWYRQSLGQGPEFLIYFQGTGAADDSGLPNDRFFAVRPEGSVSTLKIQRTERGDSAVYLCASSLSDRGNNEQFFGPGTRLTVL.